This entry describes one T cell receptor (beta chain). The sample holds one count of this clone. This receptor's antigen is unknown. Base qualities are missing; no much larger clone stands one base away. Inclusive of the bounding cysteine and phenylalanine, the CDR3 is 15 residues long. Only CDR3 DNA is held: 45 bases, read in frame from base 1. The junction shows trimming of 0 bases on V and 3 bases on J, plus 9 bases between the germline ends. For CDR1 and CDR2, the germline V gene lists KGHSH and LQKENI. This sample was included in a study of blood T cell repertoires in COVID-19 (dated by TCRdb to about 2020). Background for the entire study: Collaborator samples came from the United States, Italy and Spain and covered acute and convalescent phases of COVID-19. The material from the prospective study consisted of cDNA or gDNA derived from T cells, B-cell-depleted T cells, or PBMCs. Subjects who had been exposed to COVID-19, were actively infected with it, or had recovered from it provided the deeply sampled blood TCRbeta repertoires that made up the dataset. A freely available public database, intended as a resource for researchers studying the immune response to SARS-CoV-2, is where the repertoires were released. Samples came from the ongoing ImmuneRACE study (first 160 participants) plus 1,254 subjects from 6 global collaborators. The sample metadata nearly always contained a de-identified subject ID, COVID-19 status, age in years and sex. HLA class I and class II types, where available, came from metadata supplied by the sample provider rather than from assay-based typing.

TCRbeta CDR3 regions were amplified from genomic DNA by means of the immunoSEQ Assay, a bias-controlled multiplex PCR. The original methods were these. Nucleated cell counts per sample were estimated from amplification of reference gene primers within the assay. To quantify the absolute abundance of each unique TCRbeta CDR3 rearrangement, sequence reads were collapsed and filtered. For each sample, productive Simpson clonality was calculated by taking the square root of Simpson's diversity index across productive rearrangements. The clones in this table, taken by TCRdb from immuneACCESS, are in-frame only. Not every clone is retained; where verified, under half of the shortfall comes from an unresolved V gene, and the cause of the rest is unknown. V and J calls and clone size are as listed in that table; D and trimming were resolved from the DNA. A total of roughly 190,000 clones appear in this sample, about 85% of them only once. The ten top clones hold roughly 20% of the sample.

The collaborating institutions used their own protocols to collect whole blood in K2EDTA tubes. Collaborator samples were shipped for TCRbeta analysis as frozen whole blood, isolated PBMCs, or DNA extracted from either sample type. General study outcomes and caveats: How much clinical and demographic metadata was included differed by source and by participant, and the metadata was provided uncurated.

The material sequenced was peripheral blood. The receptor was derived from a human donor in a cohort sampled during active COVID-19. The rearrangement combines TRBV18 with TRBJ1-3; confidence is insufficient to name the D gene. The nucleotide sequence is given as TGTGCCAGCTCACCACCACCGACGGGTGGAAACACCATATATTTT. Its product reads: CASSPPPTGGNTIYF.